These 22 T cell receptor beta chains share one sample of origin, sequenced in a study of T cells in narcolepsy (dated by TCRdb to 2016 to 2019). The library was obtained by the immunoSEQ multiplex PCR assay. Entries here come from immuneACCESS through TCRdb and include only in-frame sequences with V and J called. Some clones fail to appear in such tables; in the studies checked, an unresolved V gene covers under half of the shortfall, and the cause of the remainder is unknown. The sample data list about 33,000 clones, and roughly nine tenths of these were observed just once. Of the sample, approximately 1.2% is held by the ten largest clones. Sequenced: CD45RA- memory CD4+ T cells from PBMCs. This specimen's cell subset or site label, per the study, means: memory T cells sorted ex vivo from peripheral blood. These receptors were taken from a human donor with narcolepsy.

The chain combines TRBV19 with TRBJ2-6; the D is unclear. The CDR3 spans 15 residues. Trimming left V 5 bases short and J 4 bases short, with 12 bases between. Germline V gene lookup returns CDR1 LNHDA and CDR2 SQIVND (reference sequence). The CDR3 loop reads CASSPLGTGANVLTF. Here the CDR3 DNA reads TGTGCCAGTAGTCCTCTAGGTACCGGGGCCAACGTCCTGACTTTC.

The V call is TRBV7-9, the J call TRBJ2-7, with a possible D match to TRBD2 (5 bases). Trimming removed 1 base from V and 6 bases from J, with 22 bases in between. CDR3 length: 17 amino acids. CDR1 and CDR2 (germline): SEHNR, FQNEAQ (reference sequence). The CDR3 bases are TGTGCCAGCAGCTTAGAGGGAGTTAGCACCTGGGTTAGCGAGCAGTACTTC. This gives the protein CASSLEGVSTWVSEQYF.

The chain is built from TRBV7-9 and TRBJ2-4; D gene ambiguous. V was cut by 6 bases and J by 4 bases, with 13 bases left in between. Germline V gene data show CDR1 as SEHNR and CDR2 as FQNEAQ (reference sequence). This CDR3 contains 14 residues. The CDR3 DNA follows: TGTGCCAGCAGTGTCTATAGGCAGAAAAACATTCAGTACTTC. It is translated as CASSVYRQKNIQYF. Using reference TRBV7-9 and TRBJ2-4 for the parts outside the CDR3, the full variable domain is DTGVSQNPRHKITKRGQNVTFRCDPISEHNRLYWYRQTLGQGPEFLTYFQNEAQLEKSRLLSDRFSAERPKGSFSTLEIQRTEQGDSAMYLCASSVYRQKNIQYFGAGTRLSVL.

This chain joins TRBV6-5 and TRBJ1-1, with unresolved D. Trimming left V 3 bases short and J 11 bases short, with 16 bases between. The CDR3 loop spans 13 amino acids. The germline gives CDR1 MNHEY, CDR2 SVGAGI. For the CDR3, the DNA is TGTGCCAGCAGTTATACGCCGGAGGTGCGTGCTTTCTTT. Translating it yields CASSYTPEVRAFF.

V usage is TRBV5-6 and J usage is TRBJ1-5, with D tentatively TRBD1 (5 bases). Germline V lookup: CDR1 SGHDT, CDR2 YYEEEE. V lost 1 base to trimming and J lost 4 bases, with 15 bases between them. The CDR3 has 16 residues. The CDR3 sequence: CASSLIGLGPNQPQHF. The CDR3 coding sequence is TGTGCCAGCAGCTTGATCGGACTGGGACCTAATCAGCCCCAGCATTTT. Drawing the rest from reference TRBV5-6 and TRBJ1-5, the complete variable domain is DAGVTQSPTHLIKTRGQQVTLRCSPKSGHDTVSWYQQALGQGPQFIFQYYEEEERQRGNFPDRFSGHQFPNYSSELNVNALLLGDSALYLCASSLIGLGPNQPQHFGDGTRLSIL.

The rearrangement uses TRBV7-9 and TRBJ2-7; 8 bases fit TRBD1. Germline V gene lookup returns CDR1 SEHNR and CDR2 FQNEAQ (reference sequence). The length of the CDR3 is 18 residues. The V and J ends lost 4 bases and 6 bases, in that order; junction bases with no gene match: 20. CDR3 nucleotide sequence: TGTGCCAGCAGCTACAGGGGGTTCGACAGATCGGGACGTCCCGAGCAGTACTTC. Protein product: CASSYRGFDRSGRPEQYF.

V and J are TRBV5-6 and TRBJ1-3; D is undetermined. V lost 0 bases and J lost 3, with 7 bases in between. Germline assignment: CDR1 SGHDT and CDR2 YYEEEE. CDR3 length: 14 residues. This chain's CDR3 is CASSLEGRGNTIYF. The CDR3 DNA follows: TGTGCCAGCAGCTTGGAAGGGCGTGGAAACACCATATATTTT.

This clone showed up just once. The rearrangement uses TRBV9 and TRBJ1-2; TRBD1 matches 7 bases. CDR3 length equals 14 residues. The V segment lost 0 bases and the J segment 5 bases; nucleotides outside the gene matches: 4. Looked up from germline, CDR1 is SGDLS and CDR2 is YYNGEE. The DNA for the CDR3 is TGTGCCAGCAGCGTAGAGACAGGGTTGTATGGCTACACCTTC. This gives the protein CASSVETGLYGYTF.

This clone was recorded only once. The V call is TRBV19, the J call TRBJ2-3; possibly TRBD1 for D (6 bases). The germline V and J ends were trimmed by 1 base and 4 bases, with 12 bases remaining between them. Germline CDR1 reads LNHDA; CDR2 reads SQIVND (reference sequence). This CDR3 is built from 15 residues. The CDR3 spells CASSIAGAGADTQYF. CDR3 nucleotide sequence: TGTGCCAGTAGTATAGCAGGGGCTGGGGCAGATACGCAGTATTTT.

The chain uses TRBV29-1 and TRBJ1-2; TRBD1 is a possible D gene (6 bases). CDR1 SQVTM and CDR2 ANQGSEA come from the germline V gene. Trimming removed 3 bases from V and 5 bases from J, with 10 bases in between. The CDR3 covers 12 residues. The DNA of the CDR3 is TGCAGCGTTGAGACAGGATCGTATGGCTACACCTTC. This encodes CSVETGSYGYTF.

The CDR3 DNA follows: TGCGCCAGCAGCTTAGGCCAGCCTAACTATGGCTACACCTTC. Translating it yields CASSLGQPNYGYTF. This chain links TRBV5-1 with TRBJ1-2; D remains ambiguous. CDR1 and CDR2 (germline): SGHRS, YFSETQ. The CDR3 contains 14 residues. V gave up 2 bases and J gave up 0 bases, with 8 bases separating them.

The rearrangement links TRBV30 to TRBJ1-6, with D unresolved. This CDR3 comprises 11 residues. Germline V gene sequence: CDR1 GTSNPN, CDR2 SVGIG (reference sequence). V was clipped by 3 bases and J by 11 bases, with 8 bases between them. CDR3 nucleotide sequence: TGTGCCTGGAGCGGGGTGACACCCCTCCACTTT. Translating gives CAWSGVTPLHF. The full variable domain, completed using reference TRBV30 and TRBJ1-6, is SQTIHQWPATLVQPVGSPLSLECTVEGTSNPNLYWYRQAAGRGLQLLFYSVGIGQISSEVPQNLSASRPQDRQFILSSKKLLLSDSGFYLCAWSGVTPLHFGNGTRLTVT.

This chain joins TRBV4-2 and TRBJ2-3; TRBD2 matches at 11 bases. The CDR3 spans 18 residues. CDR1 is LGHNA, CDR2 YNFKEQ, per germline. J lost 2 bases, V lost 0 bases, and 7 bases had no gene match. The CDR3 DNA follows: TGTGCCAGCAGCCAAGAGGGCCTAGCGGGGGGAATCACAGATACGCAGTATTTT. Translating gives CASSQEGLAGGITDTQYF.

The chain has TRBV5-6 and TRBJ2-4; D tentatively reads TRBD1 or TRBD2 (5 bases each). Germline CDR1 reads SGHDT; CDR2 reads YYEEEE. CDR3 length equals 13 residues. The V gene lost 0 bases and the J gene lost 10 bases, with 11 bases spanning the gap. The CDR3 spells CASSLAGTDIQYF. DNA of the CDR3: TGTGCCAGCAGCTTGGCCGGGACGGATATTCAGTACTTC.

This chain joins TRBV7-7 and TRBJ2-1; D may be TRBD1 (6 bases). Germline values: CDR1 SSHAT, CDR2 FNYEAQ (reference sequence). The CDR3 length is 12 residues. Trimming took off 6 bases at V and 9 bases at J, with 12 bases between the two ends. The CDR3 region is CASRGEDSEQFF. DNA of the CDR3: TGTGCCAGCAGGGGCGAGGACAGTGAGCAGTTCTTC.

The rearrangement uses TRBV5-8 and TRBJ2-3; 8 bases match TRBD2. Losses at the gene ends were 0 bases for V and 12 bases for J; bases not matched to a gene: 18. The CDR3 contains 17 residues. Germline CDR1 reads SGHTS; CDR2 reads YDEGEE. Written as DNA, the CDR3 is TGTGCCAGCAGCTTGGATCTAGCGCGGGGGGCCCAGTTAGCCCAGTATTTT. Translating gives CASSLDLARGAQLAQYF.

The CDR3, as DNA: TGTGCCAGCACTACCCTAGGGTACGAGCAGTACTTC. Amino acids: CASTTLGYEQYF. The J gene is TRBJ2-7, the V gene TRBV28; D gene unclear. V lost 7 bases, J lost 4 bases, and 11 bases lay in between. Per the germline V gene, CDR1 is MDHEN and CDR2 is SYDVKM. The CDR3 has 12 amino acids.

V is TRBV6-1 and J is TRBJ2-2; D unclear. Germline values: CDR1 MNHNS, CDR2 SASEGT. The ends were cut back, 4 bases at V and 3 bases at J, with 3 bases in the middle. This CDR3 is 12 amino acids long. The CDR3 sequence is CASSVDTGELFF. As DNA, the CDR3 is TGTGCCAGCAGTGTGGACACCGGGGAGCTGTTTTTT.

A few counts support this clone. This sequence joins TRBV7-2 and TRBJ1-4; D uncertain. Trimming removed 0 bases from V and 11 bases from J, with 10 bases in between. Germline V CDR1 and CDR2: SGHTA, FQGNSA. The CDR3 runs to 13 residues. The CDR3 sequence: CASSLAEAGKLFF. The CDR3 nucleotides are TGTGCCAGCAGCTTAGCGGAGGCCGGGAAACTGTTTTTT.

The genes are TRBV29-1 and TRBJ2-1; 8 nucleotides align to TRBD2. The germline V gene encodes CDR1 SQVTM and CDR2 ANQGSEA. Germline trimming cut 5 bases from V and 2 bases from J; bases unmatched to any gene: 2. This CDR3 contains 13 residues. The CDR3 protein is CSVREGAYNEQFF. The CDR3 region has the DNA TGCAGCGTTCGGGAGGGGGCCTACAATGAGCAGTTCTTC.

The chain joins TRBV2 to TRBJ1-1; 8 bases are shared with TRBD1. Trimming took 8 bases from V and 1 from J; bases not matched to a gene: 6. Per germline, CDR1 SNHLY and CDR2 FYNNEI. This CDR3 spans 14 amino acids. The CDR3 sequence: CASEDGTGNTEAFF. The CDR3 DNA sequence: TGTGCCAGCGAGGACGGGACAGGGAACACTGAAGCTTTCTTT.

This clone was seen more than once but under ten times. The chain links TRBV7-9 to TRBJ1-4; D not certain. The CDR3 extends over 13 amino acids. CDR1 SEHNR and CDR2 FQNEAQ come from the germline V gene (reference sequence). Trimming stripped 5 bases from V and 8 bases from J, with 12 bases between. The CDR3 is CASSPGPKEKLFF. The CDR3 coding sequence is TGTGCCAGCAGCCCGGGCCCAAAGGAAAAACTGTTTTTT.